This TCR beta chain appears in the sequencing data of a study of T cells in Graves' hyperthyroidism and ophthalmopathy. Study-level findings and limits: A model of 13 V-J features distinguished ophthalmopathy from stable hyperthyroidism.

Among the patients, aged 18 to 65, hyperthyroidism was newly diagnosed and had lasted under 2 months. Thyroid ultrasound and orbital computed tomography, with clinical symptoms and serum thyroxine and TRAb, informed diagnoses. Preceding any ophthalmopathy symptoms, the blood sample dates from first hyperthyroidism diagnosis. V was pared by 0 bases and J by 7 bases, with 18 bases between. Germline values: CDR1 MNHEY, CDR2 SMNVEV (reference sequence). The CDR3 contains 17 residues. This clonotype was counted many times. Its target is not known. RNA transcripts provided the source from which TCR beta CDR3 regions were amplified. HTBI primers were used for first-round RT-PCR of the TCR CDR3. TCRdb re-called the multiplex PCR reads through MiXCR, storing one row per CDR3 protein. The table has under 400,000 distinct CDR3 sequences, more than 15% seen once.

The sample consisted of blood. This chain joins TRBV27 and TRBJ1-4, with D hard to call. The receptor was isolated from a young woman with Graves' hyperthyroidism that later progressed to Graves' ophthalmopathy. The CDR3 DNA is TGTGCCAGCAGTTTATCTCCAGCGAGCGCGTCCTTTGAAAAACTGTTTTTT. This gives the protein CASSLSPASASFEKLFF.